This T cell receptor (beta chain) comes out of a study of immune evolution from preneoplasia to lung adenocarcinoma. Study-level points and caveats: Top clone share appeared to fall from AAH through AIS, MIA, adenocarcinoma. Normal lung had highest clonality; later lesions appeared denser, more diverse.

Between the mid-2010s and the late 2010s, patients underwent resection in Japan or China. H&E slides confirmed each diagnosis, reviewed by two pathologists independently. TCRdb's table, derived via immunoSEQ multiplex PCR, lists solely in-frame clones and lacks some. The sample lists about 7,500 clones, 79% occurring once. This CDR3 contains 12 residues. The germline V and J ends were trimmed by 1 base and 7 bases, with 5 bases remaining between them. The germline V gene has CDR1 MGHRA and CDR2 YSYEKL. Concerning this clone: Its antigen is currently unknown.

This receptor was identified in a person in their 40s with lung adenocarcinoma. The chain has TRBV4-1 and TRBJ1-5; D unclear. Sequencing input: FFPE invasive lung adenocarcinoma tissue. The DNA for the CDR3 is TGCGCCAGCAGCCAAGTAGGGCAGCCCCAGCATTTT. Translated, it gives CASSQVGQPQHF.